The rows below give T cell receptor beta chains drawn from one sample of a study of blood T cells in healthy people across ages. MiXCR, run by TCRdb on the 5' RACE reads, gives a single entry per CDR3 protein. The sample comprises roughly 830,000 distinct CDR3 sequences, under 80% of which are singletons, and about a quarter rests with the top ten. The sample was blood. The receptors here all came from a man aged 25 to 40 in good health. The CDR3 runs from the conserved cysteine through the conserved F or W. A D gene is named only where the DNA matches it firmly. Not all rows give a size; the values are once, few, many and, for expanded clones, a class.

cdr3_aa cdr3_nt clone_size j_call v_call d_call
CASGRWPADTQYF TGTGCCAGCGGACGGTGGCCCGCAGATACGCAGTATTTT - TRBJ2-3 TRBV6-5 -
CASRRMTAYNSPLHF TGTGCCAGCAGGAGAATGACAGCCTATAATTCACCCCTCCACTTT - TRBJ1-6 TRBV2 -
CASSLVTATSEQFF TGCGCCAGCAGCTTGGTGACTGCTACAAGTGAGCAGTTCTTC few TRBJ2-1 TRBV5-1 -
CASSRDISSYEQYF TGTGCCAGCAGTCGGGACATTTCATCCTACGAGCAGTACTTC - TRBJ2-7 TRBV12-3/TRBV12-4 -
CSGLLAGGPTDTQYF TGCAGTGGTCTTCTAGCGGGGGGACCCACAGATACGCAGTATTTT - TRBJ2-3 TRBV20-1 TRBD2
CATSRGLADGDTQYF TGTGCCACCTCGAGGGGACTAGCGGACGGAGATACGCAGTATTTT - TRBJ2-3 TRBV7-8 TRBD2
CASSAAGPTYEQYF TGTGCCAGCAGCGCCGCCGGGCCGACCTACGAGCAGTACTTC few TRBJ2-7 TRBV9 -
CASSYGDGELTDTQYF TGTGCCAGCAGTTATGGGGACGGAGAACTCACAGATACGCAGTATTTT - TRBJ2-3 TRBV6-5 -
CASSLPIRGRHNEQFF TGTGCCAGCAGCCTACCAATTCGGGGACGTCACAATGAGCAGTTCTTC - TRBJ2-1 TRBV7-2 -
CASTLWELNTEAFF TGTGCCAGCACCCTCTGGGAGCTAAACACTGAAGCTTTCTTT - TRBJ1-1 TRBV7-2 -
CASSLGNSYEQYF TGTGCCAGCAGCTTAGGCAACTCCTACGAGCAGTACTTC few TRBJ2-7 TRBV7-9 -
CSVRVGSRETQYF TGCAGTGTTAGAGTGGGTAGCCGGGAGACCCAGTACTTC - TRBJ2-5 TRBV20-1 -
CSVRRISNYGYTF TGCAGCGTGAGACGGATCTCTAACTATGGCTACACCTTC once TRBJ1-2 TRBV29-1 -
CASSPASIQGAEETQYF TGTGCCAGCAGTCCGGCAAGTATTCAGGGGGCCGAAGAGACCCAGTACTTC - TRBJ2-5 TRBV28 TRBD1
CASSYGEGNEQFF TGTGCCAGCAGTTACGGCGAGGGCAATGAGCAGTTCTTC few TRBJ2-1 TRBV6-5 -
CASSQFQLGGYTF TGTGCCAGCAGCCAATTTCAGTTGGGCGGCTACACCTTC - TRBJ1-2 TRBV3-1 -
CASSRDAAYEQYF TGTGCCAGCAGTCGAGACGCAGCCTACGAGCAGTACTTC many TRBJ2-7 TRBV6-6 -
CSARDPGLAANTGELFF TGCAGTGCTAGAGATCCGGGACTAGCGGCGAACACCGGGGAGCTGTTTTTT - TRBJ2-2 TRBV20-1 TRBD2